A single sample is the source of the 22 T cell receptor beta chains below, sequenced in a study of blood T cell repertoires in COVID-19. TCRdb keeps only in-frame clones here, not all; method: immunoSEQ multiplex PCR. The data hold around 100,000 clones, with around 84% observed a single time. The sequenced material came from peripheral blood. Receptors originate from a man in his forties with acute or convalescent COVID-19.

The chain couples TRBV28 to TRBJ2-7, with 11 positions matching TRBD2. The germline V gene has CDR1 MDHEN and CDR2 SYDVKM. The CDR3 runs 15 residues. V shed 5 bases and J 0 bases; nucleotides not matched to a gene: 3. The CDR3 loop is CASSATSGSSYEQYF. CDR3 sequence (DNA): TGTGCCAGCAGTGCCACTAGCGGGAGCTCCTACGAGCAGTACTTC.

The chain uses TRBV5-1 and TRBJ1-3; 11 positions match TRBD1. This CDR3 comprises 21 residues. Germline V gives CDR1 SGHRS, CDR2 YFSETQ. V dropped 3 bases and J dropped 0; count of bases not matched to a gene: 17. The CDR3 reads CASSYFPGLGQGVTSGNTIYF. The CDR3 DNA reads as TGCGCCAGCAGCTATTTTCCCGGATTGGGACAGGGGGTCACCTCTGGAAACACCATATATTTT.

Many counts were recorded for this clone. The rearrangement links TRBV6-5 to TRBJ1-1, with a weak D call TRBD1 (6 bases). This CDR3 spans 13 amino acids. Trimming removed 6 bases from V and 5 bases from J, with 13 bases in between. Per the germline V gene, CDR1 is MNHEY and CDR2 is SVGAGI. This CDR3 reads CASRTGWGTEAFF. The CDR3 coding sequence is TGTGCCAGCAGAACAGGGTGGGGGACTGAAGCTTTCTTT.

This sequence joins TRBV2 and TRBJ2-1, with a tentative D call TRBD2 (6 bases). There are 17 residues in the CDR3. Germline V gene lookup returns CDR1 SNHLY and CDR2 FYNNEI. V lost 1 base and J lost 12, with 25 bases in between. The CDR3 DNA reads TGTGCCAGCAGTGAAGTCCGGGGCGAACTCTACTTGGAGGGGCAGTTCTTC. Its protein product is CASSEVRGELYLEGQFF.

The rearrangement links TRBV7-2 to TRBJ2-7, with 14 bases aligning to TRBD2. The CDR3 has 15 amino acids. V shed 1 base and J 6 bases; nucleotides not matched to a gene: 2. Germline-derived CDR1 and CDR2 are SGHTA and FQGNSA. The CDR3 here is CASSLGLAGGLEQYF. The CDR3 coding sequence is TGTGCCAGCAGCTTAGGACTAGCGGGGGGGCTCGAGCAGTACTTC.

As DNA, the CDR3 is TGTGCCAGCAGTTCGGCGGATAAGGTTGAGCAGTTCTTC. Amino acid sequence: CASSSADKVEQFF. This chain links TRBV27 with TRBJ2-1, with D uncertain. Trimming pared 4 bases from V and 9 bases from J, leaving 13 bases between. Germline loops: CDR1 MNHEY, CDR2 SMNVEV (reference sequence). The CDR3 is 13 residues long.

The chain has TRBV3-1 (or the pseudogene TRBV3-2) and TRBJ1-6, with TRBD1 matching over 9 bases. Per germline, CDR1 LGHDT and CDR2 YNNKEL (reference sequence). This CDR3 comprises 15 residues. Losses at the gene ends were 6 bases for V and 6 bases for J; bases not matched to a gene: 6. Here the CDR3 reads CASSHTGGGNSPLHF. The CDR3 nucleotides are TGTGCCAGCAGTCACACAGGGGGCGGTAATTCACCCCTCCACTTT.

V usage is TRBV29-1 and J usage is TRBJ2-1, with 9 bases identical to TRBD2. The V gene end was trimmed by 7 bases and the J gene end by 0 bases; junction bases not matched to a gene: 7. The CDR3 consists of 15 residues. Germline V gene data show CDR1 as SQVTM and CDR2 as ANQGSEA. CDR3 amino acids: CSGSGRGGSYNEQFF. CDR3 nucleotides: TGCAGCGGTAGCGGGAGAGGGGGCTCCTACAATGAGCAGTTCTTC.

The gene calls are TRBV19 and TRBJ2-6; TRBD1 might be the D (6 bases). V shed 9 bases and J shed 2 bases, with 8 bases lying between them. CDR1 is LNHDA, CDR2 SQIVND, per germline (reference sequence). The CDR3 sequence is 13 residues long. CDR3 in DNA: TGTGCCAGCCGGACAGCTGGGGCCAACGTCCTGACTTTC. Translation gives CASRTAGANVLTF.

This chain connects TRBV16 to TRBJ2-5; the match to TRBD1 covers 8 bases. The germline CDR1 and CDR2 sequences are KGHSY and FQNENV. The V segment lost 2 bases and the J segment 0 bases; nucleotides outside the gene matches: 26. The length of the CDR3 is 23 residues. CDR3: CASSQPQQGRTYDRGDYQETQYF. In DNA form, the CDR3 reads TGTGCCAGCAGCCAACCACAACAGGGACGGACCTACGACAGGGGCGACTACCAAGAGACCCAGTACTTC.

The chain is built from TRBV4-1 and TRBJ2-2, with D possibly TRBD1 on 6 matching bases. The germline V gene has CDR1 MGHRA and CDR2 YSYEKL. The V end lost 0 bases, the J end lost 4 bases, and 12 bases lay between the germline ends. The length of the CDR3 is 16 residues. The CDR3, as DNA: TGCGCCAGCAGCCAAGAAACAGGGAGAAGCACCGGGGAGCTGTTTTTT. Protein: CASSQETGRSTGELFF.

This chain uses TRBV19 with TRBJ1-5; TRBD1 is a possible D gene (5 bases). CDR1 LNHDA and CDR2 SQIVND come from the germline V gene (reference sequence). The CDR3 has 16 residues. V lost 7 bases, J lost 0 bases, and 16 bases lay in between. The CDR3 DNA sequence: TGTGCCAGTAACACCAGGGTCCCCCCTAGCAATCAGCCCCAGCATTTT. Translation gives CASNTRVPPSNQPQHF. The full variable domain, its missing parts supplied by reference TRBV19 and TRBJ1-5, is DGGITQSPKYLFRKEGQNVTLSCEQNLNHDAMYWYRQDPGQGLRLIYYSQIVNDFQKGDIAEGYSVSREKKESFPLTVTSAQKNPTAFYLCASNTRVPPSNQPQHFGDGTRLSIL.

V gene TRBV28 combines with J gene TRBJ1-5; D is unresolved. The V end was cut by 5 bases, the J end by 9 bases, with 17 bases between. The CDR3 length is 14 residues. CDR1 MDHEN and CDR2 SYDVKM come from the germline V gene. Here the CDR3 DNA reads TGTGCCAGCAGTCCAAAACCCACACTAGGGCCCCAGCATTTT. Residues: CASSPKPTLGPQHF.

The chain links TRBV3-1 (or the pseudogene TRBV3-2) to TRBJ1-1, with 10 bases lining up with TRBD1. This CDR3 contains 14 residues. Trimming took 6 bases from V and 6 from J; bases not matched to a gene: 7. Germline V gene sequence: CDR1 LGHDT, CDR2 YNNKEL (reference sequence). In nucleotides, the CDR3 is TGTGCCAGCAGTTACCGGGACAGGGGTGCTGAAGCTTTCTTT. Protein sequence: CASSYRDRGAEAFF.

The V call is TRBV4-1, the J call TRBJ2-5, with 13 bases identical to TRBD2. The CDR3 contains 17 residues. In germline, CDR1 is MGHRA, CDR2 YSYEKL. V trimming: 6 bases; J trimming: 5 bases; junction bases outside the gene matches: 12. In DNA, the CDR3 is TGCGCCAGCAGTTCTACTAGCGGGAGGGCCCTCAGGGAGACCCAGTACTTC. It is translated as CASSSTSGRALRETQYF.

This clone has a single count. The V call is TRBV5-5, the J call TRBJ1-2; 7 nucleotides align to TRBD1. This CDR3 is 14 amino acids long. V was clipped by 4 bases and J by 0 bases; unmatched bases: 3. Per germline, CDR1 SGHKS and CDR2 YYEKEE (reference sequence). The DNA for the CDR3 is TGTGCCAGCAGCCTGGGACAGTCTAACTATGGCTACACCTTC. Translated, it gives CASSLGQSNYGYTF. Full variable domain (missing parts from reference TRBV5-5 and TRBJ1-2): DAGVTQSPTHLIKTRGQQVTLRCSPISGHKSVSWYQQVLGQGPQFIFQYYEKEERGRGNFPDRFSARQFPNYSSELNVNALLLGDSALYLCASSLGQSNYGYTFGSGTRLTVV.

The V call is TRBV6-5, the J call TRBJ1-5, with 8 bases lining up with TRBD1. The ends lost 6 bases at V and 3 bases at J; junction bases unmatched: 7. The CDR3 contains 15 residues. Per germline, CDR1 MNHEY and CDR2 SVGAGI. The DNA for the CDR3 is TGTGCCAGCAGGCGGGACAGGACTAACAATCAGCCCCAGCATTTT. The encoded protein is CASRRDRTNNQPQHF.

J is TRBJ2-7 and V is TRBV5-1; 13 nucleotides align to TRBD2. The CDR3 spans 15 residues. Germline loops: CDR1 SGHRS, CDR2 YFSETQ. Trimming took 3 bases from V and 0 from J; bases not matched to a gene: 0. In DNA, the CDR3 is TGCGCCAGCAGCTGGACTAGCGGGAGCTCCTACGAGCAGTACTTC. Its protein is CASSWTSGSSYEQYF.

The CDR3 protein is CASSTVNTEAFF. DNA for the CDR3: TGTGCCAGCAGTACAGTGAACACTGAAGCTTTCTTT. V and J are TRBV28 and TRBJ1-1; D not certain. Germline V lookup: CDR1 MDHEN, CDR2 SYDVKM. The CDR3 consists of 12 residues. The V end was cut by 5 bases, the J end by 0 bases, with 4 bases between.

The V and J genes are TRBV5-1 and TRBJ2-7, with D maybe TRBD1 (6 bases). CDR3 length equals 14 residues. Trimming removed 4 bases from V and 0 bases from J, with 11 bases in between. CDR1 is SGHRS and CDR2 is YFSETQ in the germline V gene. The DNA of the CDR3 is TGCGCCAGCAGCCAGGACAGCACCTCCTACGAGCAGTACTTC. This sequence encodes CASSQDSTSYEQYF.

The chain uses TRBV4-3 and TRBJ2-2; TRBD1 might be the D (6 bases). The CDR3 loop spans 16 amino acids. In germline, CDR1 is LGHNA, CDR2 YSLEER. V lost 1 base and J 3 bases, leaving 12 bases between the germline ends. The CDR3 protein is CASSQVSYRDTGELFF. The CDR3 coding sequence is TGCGCCAGCAGCCAAGTCTCGTACAGGGACACCGGGGAGCTGTTTTTT.

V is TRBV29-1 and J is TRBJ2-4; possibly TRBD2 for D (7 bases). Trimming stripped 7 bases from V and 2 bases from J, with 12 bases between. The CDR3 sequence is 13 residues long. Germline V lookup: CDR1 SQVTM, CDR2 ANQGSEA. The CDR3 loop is CSGGGGSKNIQYF. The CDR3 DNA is TGCAGCGGGGGAGGGGGTTCCAAAAACATTCAGTACTTC.